The rows below give T cell receptor beta chains drawn from one sample of a study of cytomegalovirus exposure and HLA in healthy donors. The data were produced by immunoSEQ multiplex PCR, yet TCRdb's version contains in-frame clones alone and is incomplete. The data show some 130,000 clones, about 79% seen once. What was sequenced was PBMCs. The receptors come from a man aged 18 to 35 in good health and CMV-seronegative. Both conserved end residues are part of each CDR3. Fields, in order: CDR3 protein, CDR3 DNA, V gene, D gene, clone size, J gene. A D gene is named only where the DNA matches it firmly. The listing skips clone size in some rows; elsewhere it reads once, few, many or a size class.

CAWASGGNEQFF | TGTGCCTGGGCTAGCGGGGGTAATGAGCAGTTCTTC | TRBV30 | TRBD2 | NA | TRBJ2-1
CASSLGGLAGIDNEQFF | TGTGCCAGCAGCTTAGGAGGACTAGCGGGCATCGACAATGAGCAGTTCTTC | TRBV7-8 | TRBD2 | NA | TRBJ2-1
CASSQERGETQYF | TGCGCCAGCAGCCAAGAACGGGGAGAGACCCAGTACTTC | TRBV4-3 | NA | NA | TRBJ2-5
CASSRSNQPQHF | TGTGCCAGCAGCCGTAGCAATCAGCCCCAGCATTTT | TRBV27 | NA | NA | TRBJ1-5
CASSTGDNTGELFF | TGTGCCAGCAGCACGGGAGACAACACCGGGGAGCTGTTTTTT | TRBV5-4 | NA | NA | TRBJ2-2
CASSDRTALSYEQYF | TGTGCCAGCAGTGATCGGACAGCCCTTAGCTACGAGCAGTACTTC | TRBV6-1 | NA | once | TRBJ2-7
CASSLGGGAYEQYF | TGTGCCAGCAGCTTAGGCGGGGGAGCCTACGAGCAGTACTTC | TRBV11-2 | TRBD2 | NA | TRBJ2-7
CSVRGLAGAIYTGELFF | TGCAGCGTCCGCGGACTAGCGGGAGCCATATACACCGGGGAGCTGTTTTTT | TRBV29-1 | TRBD2 | NA | TRBJ2-2
CASSVRTGAQETQYF | TGTGCCAGCAGTGTTAGGACAGGGGCACAAGAGACCCAGTACTTC | TRBV2 | TRBD1 | NA | TRBJ2-5
CASSETWDTQYF | TGCGCCAGCAGTGAGACTTGGGATACGCAGTATTTT | TRBV10-2 | NA | NA | TRBJ2-3
CASSWGQGLNTEAFF | TGTGCCAGCAGTTGGGGACAGGGATTGAACACTGAAGCTTTCTTT | TRBV27 | TRBD1 | NA | TRBJ1-1